This paragraph reports one TCR beta chain. Germline trimming cut 6 bases from V and 10 bases from J; bases unmatched to any gene: 7. The CDR3 extends over 14 amino acids. This record belongs to a study of CD8 T cells in ankylosing spondylitis. It was by quantitative 5'-RACE with molecular barcodes that TCR beta libraries were made. TCRdb passed the 5' RACE reads through MiXCR, listing each CDR3 protein once. The sample shows approximately 350,000 distinct CDR3 sequences, 20% of them seen only once. Material for sequencing was blood, either unsorted or a sorted T cell fraction (not recorded which). The chain employs TRBV12-3 or TRBV12-4 and TRBJ1-6; 9 nucleotides line up with TRBD1. The origin of this receptor is a male donor with ankylosing spondylitis or in good health (not recorded which). The CDR3 sequence is CASSPTGGESPLHF. In DNA form, the CDR3 reads TGTGCCAGCAGCCCGACAGGGGGTGAATCACCCCTCCACTTT.